This T cell receptor (beta chain) was profiled in a study of blood T cell repertoires in COVID-19. Study-level background: Samples of COVID-19 (acute and convalescent) were obtained from the United States, Italy and Spain. From T cells, B-cell-depleted T cells, or PBMCs came the material, which was cDNA or gDNA.

Authors' processing steps: Nucleated cell counts were estimated from reference gene primer amplification. Sequencing used immunoSEQ multiplex PCR; TCRdb keeps in-frame clones, though not all of them. V, J and clone size derive from that table, while D and trimming were established from the DNA sequence. This repertoire shows tens of thousands of clones, about 80% found once; its top ten account for over 2.5%. The V gene's germline CDR1 is SGHTS and CDR2 YDEGEE. V shed 0 bases and J shed 5 bases, with 11 bases lying between them. CDR3 size: 14 residues. The sequencing sample was made of peripheral blood. The sequence came from a woman aged 55-75 years with acute or convalescent COVID-19. The chain carries TRBV5-8 and TRBJ1-1; D gene ambiguous. In nucleotides, the CDR3 is TGTGCCAGCAGCTTGGGTCCGGGATGGACTGAAGCTTTCTTT. Encoded protein: CASSLGPGWTEAFF.